The 31 T cell receptor beta chains reported below all come from one sample, sequenced in a study of cytomegalovirus exposure and HLA in healthy donors. Vbeta (60) and Jbeta (13) primers were used in the PCR. Generated by immunoSEQ multiplex PCR, the TCRdb table keeps only in-frame clones and is missing some. The data contain under 200,000 clones, about 70% of them singletons. The specimen sequenced was PBMCs. The origin of the receptors is a young woman in good health and CMV-seropositive.

The V call is TRBV6-4, the J call TRBJ2-3, with D unclear. The CDR3 loop spans 14 amino acids. Between the trimmed V and J ends, which lost 4 bases and 0 bases, there was a span of 8 bases. Germline values: CDR1 MRHNA, CDR2 SNTAGT. The CDR3, as DNA: TGTGCCAGCAGTGGGGCGAACAGCACAGATACGCAGTATTTT. Amino acids: CASSGANSTDTQYF.

This rearrangement joins TRBV7-9 to TRBJ2-3, with 11 bases identical to TRBD2. CDR1 and CDR2 from the germline V gene are SEHNR and FQNEAQ (reference sequence). V lost 1 base, J lost 8 bases, and 5 bases stayed unmatched. CDR3 length: 15 residues. CDR3 bases: TGTGCCAGCAGCTTAGATAGCGGGGGGGCTGGTACGCAGTATTTT. This encodes CASSLDSGGAGTQYF.

The V call is TRBV27, the J call TRBJ2-7, with 9 positions matching TRBD1. The CDR3 runs to 11 residues. V shed 6 bases, J shed 11 bases, and the junction held 5 bases outside the gene matches. CDR1 and CDR2 from the germline V gene are MNHEY and SMNVEV (reference sequence). CDR3 coding DNA: TGTGCCAGCAGGCCAGACAGGGGGAAGTACTTC. Translation gives CASRPDRGKYF.

The chain uses TRBV9 and TRBJ1-3; D uncertain. Trimming left V 4 bases short and J 2 bases short, with 13 bases between. The germline gives CDR1 SGDLS, CDR2 YYNGEE. This CDR3 contains 15 residues. The chain's CDR3 is CASSLLGQTGNTIYF. The DNA of the CDR3 is TGTGCCAGCAGCCTTCTTGGTCAGACTGGAAACACCATATATTTT. The full variable domain, completed using reference TRBV9 and TRBJ1-3, is DSGVTQTPKHLITATGQRVTLRCSPRSGDLSVYWYQQSLDQGLQFLIQYYNGEERAKGNILERFSAQQFPDLHSELNLSSLELGDSALYFCASSLLGQTGNTIYFGEGSWLTVV.

This chain connects TRBV27 to TRBJ1-4; no clear D gene. Germline V gene lookup returns CDR1 MNHEY and CDR2 SMNVEV (reference sequence). The CDR3 length is 15 residues. Trimming stripped 4 bases from V and 6 bases from J, with 15 bases between. This chain's CDR3 is CASSSPSRGYEKLFF. The CDR3 DNA reads as TGTGCCAGCAGTTCCCCATCACGAGGGTATGAAAAACTGTTTTTT.

DNA of the CDR3: TGTGCCAGCAGCCGGGTCGGGGGAAAAGAGACCCAGTACTTC. Its protein is CASSRVGGKETQYF. This rearrangement joins TRBV4-2 to TRBJ2-5; D may be TRBD2 (6 bases). V was clipped by 4 bases and J by 3 bases, with 12 bases between them. CDR3 length: 14 amino acids. The V gene's germline CDR1 is LGHNA and CDR2 YNFKEQ.

The chain is built from TRBV6-1 and TRBJ1-2, with a weak D call TRBD1 (6 bases). Germline V gene data show CDR1 as MNHNS and CDR2 as SASEGT. The length of the CDR3 is 13 residues. Trimming took off 1 base at V and 7 bases at J, with 10 bases between the two ends. The CDR3 region is CASSEVRTAGYTF. CDR3 in DNA: TGTGCCAGCAGTGAAGTACGGACAGCTGGCTACACCTTC.

This clone has more than one count but fewer than ten. The V call is TRBV2, the J call TRBJ1-5; D gene uncertain. Germline V gene sequence: CDR1 SNHLY, CDR2 FYNNEI. V shed 3 bases and J shed 5 bases, with 8 bases lying between them. The CDR3 length is 13 residues. In nucleotides, the CDR3 is TGTGCCAGCAGTGACCCAGAAGATCAGCCCCAGCATTTT. Amino acid sequence: CASSDPEDQPQHF.

This clone showed up just a few times. The chain uses TRBV28 and TRBJ2-2, with TRBD1 matching 8 bases. Germline V gives CDR1 MDHEN, CDR2 SYDVKM. CDR3 length equals 14 residues. V lost 10 bases to trimming and J lost 3 bases; unmatched junction nucleotides: 7. CDR3 amino acids: CAIQTGVHTGELFF. DNA for the CDR3: TGTGCCATCCAGACAGGGGTACACACCGGGGAGCTGTTTTTT.

Comment on this clone: Other nucleotide sequences from this sample produce the same CDR3. J is TRBJ2-1 and V is TRBV6-6; 7 nucleotides agree with TRBD1. Unmatched junction bases numbered 8, after V lost 5 bases and J lost 4 bases. CDR1 and CDR2 from the germline V gene are MNHNY and SVGAGI (reference sequence). This CDR3 is 15 amino acids long. The CDR3 DNA sequence: TGTGCCAGCAGTCGACAGGGAACGCGATACAATGAGCAGTTCTTC. Translating gives CASSRQGTRYNEQFF.

This clone was seen a single time. The chain has TRBV7-9 and TRBJ1-4, with TRBD1 matching 9 bases. The V gene's germline CDR1 is SEHNR and CDR2 FQNEAQ (reference sequence). J lost 5 bases, V lost 5 bases, and 9 bases had no gene match. The CDR3 extends over 16 amino acids. The CDR3 region is CASSPSGTGKNEKLFF. CDR3 nucleotide sequence: TGTGCCAGCAGCCCCTCCGGGACAGGGAAAAATGAAAAACTGTTTTTT.

The chain links TRBV4-1 to TRBJ1-2; 7 bases agree with TRBD1. The trim removed 4 bases at V and 8 bases at J, leaving 13 bases unmatched. This CDR3 comprises 15 residues. Germline lookup yields CDR1 MGHRA and CDR2 YSYEKL. The CDR3 reads CASSPLDRPRGGYTF. The DNA for the CDR3 is TGCGCCAGCAGCCCCCTGGACAGGCCCCGGGGCGGCTACACCTTC.

This sequence joins TRBV9 and TRBJ1-4; 8 nucleotides align to TRBD1. Unmatched junction bases numbered 8, after V lost 4 bases and J lost 0 bases. The CDR3 runs to 17 residues. The germline V gene encodes CDR1 SGDLS and CDR2 YYNGEE. CDR3 amino acids: CASSPYRDRTTNEKLFF. The CDR3 DNA is TGTGCCAGCAGCCCGTACCGGGACAGGACAACTAATGAAAAACTGTTTTTT.

This clone came up a few times. V usage is TRBV2 and J usage is TRBJ2-3; 10 bases are shared with TRBD2. Germline V lookup: CDR1 SNHLY, CDR2 FYNNEI. The CDR3 loop spans 15 amino acids. With 5 bases clipped from V and 0 bases from J, the junction kept 2 bases outside the gene matches. CDR3 loop: CASSRTSGSTDTQYF. The DNA for the CDR3 is TGTGCCAGCAGTCGGACTAGCGGCAGCACAGATACGCAGTATTTT.

This clone has a handful of counts. The J gene is TRBJ2-3, the V gene TRBV10-2; D possibly corresponds to TRBD2 (5 bases). CDR3 length: 15 amino acids. The germline gives CDR1 WSHSY, CDR2 SAAADI. The V end lost 8 bases, the J end lost 2 bases, and 17 bases lay between the germline ends. This CDR3 is CASRTLGIPTDTQYF. As DNA, the CDR3 is TGCGCCAGCCGGACTCTAGGGATCCCCACAGATACGCAGTATTTT.

The rearrangement joins TRBV19 to TRBJ1-3, with a possible D match to TRBD1 (6 bases). The V gene lost 3 bases and the J gene lost 2 bases, with 17 bases spanning the gap. This CDR3 is 17 amino acids long. Germline lookup yields CDR1 LNHDA and CDR2 SQIVND (reference sequence). CDR3 loop: CASSIMAGVSTGNTIYF. In DNA form, the CDR3 reads TGTGCCAGTAGTATTATGGCAGGGGTGTCAACTGGAAACACCATATATTTT.

In this sample, this clone turned up a few times. The chain uses TRBV5-8 and TRBJ2-1; tentatively, D is TRBD2 (6 bases). The CDR3 covers 15 residues. With 4 bases removed from V and 3 bases from J, the gap between germline ends came to 14 bases. CDR1 and CDR2 from the germline V gene are SGHTS and YDEGEE. CDR3 nucleotide sequence: TGTGCCAGCAGCCCAGTAGCGGCCAGCTACAATGAGCAGTTCTTC. It specifies CASSPVAASYNEQFF.

A few counts support this clone. The chain joins TRBV28 to TRBJ1-6; D uncertain. From germline, CDR1 is MDHEN and CDR2 SYDVKM. V lost 3 bases to trimming and J lost 10 bases, with 10 bases between them. The CDR3 extends over 13 amino acids. CDR3: CASSFLHLSPLHF. CDR3 DNA: TGTGCCAGCAGTTTTCTCCATCTATCACCCCTCCACTTT.

The V call is TRBV27, the J call TRBJ2-7; TRBD1 matches at 7 bases. CDR1 and CDR2 from the germline V gene are MNHEY and SMNVEV (reference sequence). After removal of 0 bases from V and 2 bases from J, the junction contained 1 base not matched to a gene. The CDR3 consists of 14 residues. The CDR3 is CASSLSDRPYEQYF. CDR3 DNA: TGTGCCAGCAGTTTATCGGACAGGCCCTACGAGCAGTACTTC.

The chain is built from TRBV7-3 and TRBJ2-1, with 11 nucleotides matching TRBD2. CDR1 SGHTA and CDR2 FQGTGA come from the germline V gene. The length of the CDR3 is 15 residues. V was clipped by 3 bases and J by 2 bases; unmatched bases: 0. The CDR3 DNA reads as TGTGCCAGCAGCTTTAGCGGGGGGGCCTACAATGAGCAGTTCTTC. It is translated as CASSFSGGAYNEQFF.

This sequence joins TRBV7-6 and TRBJ1-1; tentatively, D is TRBD1 (5 bases). Germline loops: CDR1 SGHVS, CDR2 FNYEAQ. This CDR3 is built from 14 residues. Trimming removed 1 base from V and 2 bases from J, with 8 bases in between. The CDR3 bases are TGTGCCAGCAGCTTAGGGCAGGGAAACACTGAAGCTTTCTTT. This translates into CASSLGQGNTEAFF.

The chain couples TRBV9 to TRBJ1-1; 7 nucleotides align to TRBD1. The CDR3 consists of 14 residues. The V segment lost 4 bases and the J segment 6 bases; nucleotides outside the gene matches: 9. CDR1 is SGDLS and CDR2 is YYNGEE in the germline V gene. The CDR3 DNA reads as TGTGCCAGCAGCCCTTTGACAGGGTCGGCTGAAGCTTTCTTT. It specifies CASSPLTGSAEAFF. The complete variable domain, with remaining parts taken from reference TRBV9 and TRBJ1-1, reads DSGVTQTPKHLITATGQRVTLRCSPRSGDLSVYWYQQSLDQGLQFLIQYYNGEERAKGNILERFSAQQFPDLHSELNLSSLELGDSALYFCASSPLTGSAEAFFGQGTRLTVV.

This chain uses TRBV7-9 with TRBJ2-3; D is undetermined. V was pared by 5 bases and J by 3 bases, with 18 bases between. CDR1 is SEHNR and CDR2 is FQNEAQ in the germline V gene (reference sequence). The CDR3 loop spans 16 amino acids. The CDR3 protein is CASSPGGLLLTDTQYF. CDR3 DNA sequence: TGTGCCAGCAGCCCTGGCGGTTTACTTTTGACAGATACGCAGTATTTT.

This clone was picked up a small number of times. V and J are TRBV5-1 and TRBJ2-6; 7 bases match TRBD2. The CDR3 contains 15 residues. The germline V gene has CDR1 SGHRS and CDR2 YFSETQ. J lost 2 bases, V lost 5 bases, and 4 bases had no gene match. The CDR3 sequence is CASSNGGTGANVLTF. Written as DNA, the CDR3 is TGCGCCAGCAGTAACGGGGGGACTGGGGCCAACGTCCTGACTTTC.

This rearrangement joins TRBV6-1 to TRBJ2-5, with D possibly being TRBD2 (6 bases). The CDR3 covers 13 residues. Germline V lookup: CDR1 MNHNS, CDR2 SASEGT. Trimming cost V 6 bases and J 4 bases, with 12 bases left between them. DNA for the CDR3: TGTGCCAGCAGGGAGGGGTTTCGAGAGACCCAGTACTTC. Amino acids: CASREGFRETQYF.

The chain employs TRBV6-1 and TRBJ2-6; weak D call: TRBD1 (5 bases). Between the trimmed V and J ends, which lost 5 bases and 3 bases, there was a span of 8 bases. Germline CDR1 and CDR2: MNHNS and SASEGT. The length of the CDR3 is 14 residues. The DNA for the CDR3 is TGTGCCAGCAGTCAGGGTTATGGGGCCAACGTCCTGACTTTC. It is translated as CASSQGYGANVLTF.

J is TRBJ1-5 and V is TRBV6-5; a possible D gene is TRBD1 (5 bases). Per the germline V gene, CDR1 is MNHEY and CDR2 is SVGAGI. The V end lost 8 bases, the J end lost 4 bases, and 18 bases lay between the germline ends. The CDR3 is made up of 15 amino acids. The DNA of the CDR3 is TGTGCCAGCCGACTCCGGGACTCCCGTAATCAGCCCCAGCATTTT. This translates into CASRLRDSRNQPQHF.

This clone appeared a few times. Here the CDR3 omits its conserved ending phenylalanine or tryptophan, so a read error is the likely source. The chain joins TRBV9 to TRBJ1-5, with TRBD1 matching 8 bases. The CDR3 consists of 15 residues. V gave up 2 bases and J gave up 6 bases; unmatched junction bases: 7. CDR1 SGDLS and CDR2 YYNGEE come from the germline V gene. CDR3 amino acids: CASSVGDRGGQPQHV. Written as DNA, the CDR3 is TGTGCCAGCAGCGTGGGAGACAGGGGCGGTCAGCCCCAGCATGTT.

The genes are TRBV28 and TRBJ1-1, with D uncertain. The germline gives CDR1 MDHEN, CDR2 SYDVKM. The CDR3 covers 12 residues. V lost 8 bases to trimming and J lost 5 bases, with 12 bases between them. This CDR3 reads CASVDFGTEAFF. The CDR3 bases are TGTGCCAGCGTGGACTTTGGGACTGAAGCTTTCTTT.

The chain is built from TRBV18 and TRBJ2-6; possibly TRBD1 for D (6 bases). The CDR3 covers 18 residues. V lost 3 bases and J lost 1, with 16 bases in between. Per the germline V gene, CDR1 is KGHSH and CDR2 is LQKENI. The CDR3 reads CASSPITGISSGANVLTF. The CDR3 nucleotides are TGTGCCAGCTCACCTATTACAGGGATTTCGTCTGGGGCCAACGTCCTGACTTTC.

This clone was detected only a few times. The chain uses TRBV5-1 and TRBJ1-2; unclear D gene. The CDR3 is 21 residues long. CDR1 is SGHRS and CDR2 is YFSETQ in the germline V gene. V dropped 2 bases and J dropped 2 bases, with 31 bases sitting between them. The CDR3 spells CASSFRRHPGRETARNYGYTF. The CDR3 DNA is TGCGCCAGCAGCTTTCGAAGGCACCCCGGGAGGGAAACTGCCCGGAACTATGGCTACACCTTC.